This T cell receptor (beta chain) was retrieved from a study of T cell repertoires in cytomegalovirus infection. TCRdb reprocessed the reads via MiXCR and lists one record per CDR3 protein. This table holds approximately 260,000 distinct CDR3 sequences, over 15% found once. A note on this clonotype: Its antigen remains unidentified.

Regarding the study as a whole: In two of eight donors, the top clonotype was HLA-C-restricted CMV-specific.

The CDR3 length is 14 residues. Deletions cut 5 bases from V and 7 bases from J, with 18 bases between. Per germline, CDR1 MDHEN and CDR2 SYDVKM. Source material: CD8+ T cells from PBMCs. The TCR sequence derives from a human donor in good health (CMV status not recorded). Some clones in this sample may be carry-over from other donors' samples. The chain has TRBV28 and TRBJ2-7; TRBD1 might be the D (6 bases). The CDR3 DNA is TGTGCCAGCAGTATCCGGCGGACAGCCGAAGAGCAGTACTTC. It is translated as CASSIRRTAEEQYF.